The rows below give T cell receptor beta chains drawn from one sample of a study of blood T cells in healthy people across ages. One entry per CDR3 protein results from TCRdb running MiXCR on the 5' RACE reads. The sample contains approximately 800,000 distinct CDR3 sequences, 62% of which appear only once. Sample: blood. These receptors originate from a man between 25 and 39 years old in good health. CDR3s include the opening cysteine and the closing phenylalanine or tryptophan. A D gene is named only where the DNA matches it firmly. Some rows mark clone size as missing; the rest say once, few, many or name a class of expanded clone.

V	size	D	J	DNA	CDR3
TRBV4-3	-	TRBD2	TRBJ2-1	TGCGCCAGCAGCTCGGGACTAGGCTGGGATGAGCAGTTCTTC	CASSSGLGWDEQFF
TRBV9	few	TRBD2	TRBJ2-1	TGTGCCAGCAGCACTAGCGGGGGGACTTACAATGAGCAGTTCTTC	CASSTSGGTYNEQFF
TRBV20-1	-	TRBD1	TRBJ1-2	TGCAGTGCTACCCAAACAGGGGGTCGGGGCTACACCTTC	CSATQTGGRGYTF
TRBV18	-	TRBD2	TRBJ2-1	TGTGCCAGCTCCCTTCAGACTAGCGGGGGGCACAATGAGCAGTTCTTC	CASSLQTSGGHNEQFF
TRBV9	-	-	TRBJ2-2	TGTGCCAGCAGCGTAACAGGGTCGGACACCGGGGAGCTGTTTTTT	CASSVTGSDTGELFF
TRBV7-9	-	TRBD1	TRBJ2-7	TGTGCCAGCGCAAAACCGGACAGGCCTCCCTACGAGCAGTACTTC	CASAKPDRPPYEQYF
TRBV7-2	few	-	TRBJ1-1	TGTGCCAGCAGGTCGGGAATGAACACTGAAGCTTTCTTT	CASRSGMNTEAFF
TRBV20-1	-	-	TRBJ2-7	TGCAGTGCTAGCTTCCGGGAGCAGTACTTC	CSASFREQYF
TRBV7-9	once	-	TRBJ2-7	TGTGTCAGCAGCTTAGGCACAGGTTCCTACGAGCAGTACTTC	CVSSLGTGSYEQYF
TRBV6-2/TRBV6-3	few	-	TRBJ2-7	TGTGCCAGCAGTTACTCTCGGGGGCGATTGGACGAGCAGTACTTC	CASSYSRGRLDEQYF
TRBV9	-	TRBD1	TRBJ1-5	TGTGCCAGCAGCGCGGGACAGGGTAATCAGCCCCAGCATTTT	CASSAGQGNQPQHF
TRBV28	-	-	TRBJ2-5	TGTGCCAGCAGTTTGGAGGGCTGGCAAGAGACCCAGTACTTC	CASSLEGWQETQYF
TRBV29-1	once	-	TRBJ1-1	TGCAGCGTCCGGTATCTGGACACTGAAGCTTTCTTT	CSVRYLDTEAFF
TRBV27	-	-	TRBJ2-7	TGTGCCGGGCCGGGTCCTCCTAAATACGAGCAGTACTTC	CAGPGPPKYEQYF
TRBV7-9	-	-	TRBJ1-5	TGTGCCAGCAGCTTGGTGGTCCCATATAGCAATCAGCCCCAGCATTTT	CASSLVVPYSNQPQHF
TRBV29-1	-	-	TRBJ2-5	TGCAGCGTTGAACGGGGGTCGGGGGAGCAGTACTTC	CSVERGSGEQYF
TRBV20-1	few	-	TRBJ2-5	TGCAGTGCACCGGAGACCCAGTACTTC	CSAPETQYF
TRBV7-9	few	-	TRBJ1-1	TGTGCCAGCAGCTCCAGGGGCAACTGGAACACTGAAGCTTTCTTT	CASSSRGNWNTEAFF
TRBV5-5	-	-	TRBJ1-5	TGTGCCAGCAGCTTGGGCGCAGGGGAAATGAGGCAGCCCCAGCATTTT	CASSLGAGEMRQPQHF
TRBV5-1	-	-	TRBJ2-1	TGCGCCAGCAGCTTGGAGAATTCGGGGTGGGCATACAATGAGCAGTTCTTC	CASSLENSGWAYNEQFF
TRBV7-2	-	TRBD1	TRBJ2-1	TGTGCCAGCAGCTTCTTGTTCCGGGACAGTTCCTACAATGAGCAGTTCTTC	CASSFLFRDSSYNEQFF
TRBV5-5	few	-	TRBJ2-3	TGTGCCAGCAGCCCCGTCGGCCGAGATACGCAGTATTTT	CASSPVGRDTQYF
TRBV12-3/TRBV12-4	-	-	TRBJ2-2	TGTGCCAGCATTGTGGGGAACACCGGGGAGCTGTTTTTT	CASIVGNTGELFF
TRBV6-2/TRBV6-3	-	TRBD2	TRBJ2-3	TGTGCCAGCAGTAGGGGGACTAGCGGGGTAGAAGGAGATACGCAGTATTTT	CASSRGTSGVEGDTQYF
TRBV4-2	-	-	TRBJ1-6	TGTGCCGGCAGCCAAGTTCTGGAAAACCCTAATTCACCCCTCCACTTT	CAGSQVLENPNSPLHF
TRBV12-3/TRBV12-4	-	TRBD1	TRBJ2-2	TGTGCCAGCAGTCGAGTACAGGGGGCGGGCACCGGGGAGCTGTTTTTT	CASSRVQGAGTGELFF
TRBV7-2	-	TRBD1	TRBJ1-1	TGTGCCAGCAGCTACGGACAGGGGGCTGGTCTCGTCAACACTGAAGCTTTCTTT	CASSYGQGAGLVNTEAFF
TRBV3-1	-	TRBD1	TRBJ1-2	TGTGCCAGCAGCTTCCGGGACAGGGAGAACACCTTC	CASSFRDRENTF
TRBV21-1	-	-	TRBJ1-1	TGTGCCAGCATCCGGGAGGAGAGGGGGAACACTGAAGCTTTCTTT	CASIREERGNTEAFF
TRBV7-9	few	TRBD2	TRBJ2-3	TGTGCCAGCAGCCCCCCGGGACTAGCGGTAGATACGCAGTATTTT	CASSPPGLAVDTQYF
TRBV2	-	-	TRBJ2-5	TGTGCCAGGAGTCAGGGGAGGGAAGAGACCCAGTACTTC	CARSQGREETQYF
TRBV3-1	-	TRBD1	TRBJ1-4	TGTGCCAGCAGCCTCGGCAAGGGGACAGGTGAAAAACTGTTTTTT	CASSLGKGTGEKLFF
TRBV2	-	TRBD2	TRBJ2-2	TGTGCCACCCCGGGACTAGCGGGTTCCGGGGAGCTGTTTTTT	CATPGLAGSGELFF
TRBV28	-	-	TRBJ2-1	TGTGCCAGCCTCGGCGGAACCTACAATGAGCAGTTCTTC	CASLGGTYNEQFF
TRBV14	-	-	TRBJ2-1	TGTGCCAGCAGCCTCATCGGGAGCACCTACAATGAGCAGTTCTTC	CASSLIGSTYNEQFF
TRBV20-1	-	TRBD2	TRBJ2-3	TGTAGTGCTAAGCCATTGATGGGAGGGCCCAACACAGATACGCAGTATTTT	CSAKPLMGGPNTDTQYF
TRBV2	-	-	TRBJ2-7	TGTGCCAGCAGGACCCGGGGCTTTTCGGGGCAGTACTTC	CASRTRGFSGQYF
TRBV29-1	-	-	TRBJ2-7	TGCAGCGTTGACGCAGACAGGGAGGGCGAGCAGTACTTC	CSVDADREGEQYF
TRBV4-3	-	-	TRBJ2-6	TGCGCCAGCAGCCAAGATTTGGGAGGGGCCAACGTCCTGACTTTC	CASSQDLGGANVLTF
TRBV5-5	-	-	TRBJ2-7	TGTGCCAGCACCCAGGTGGGGAGTTACGAGCAGTACTTC	CASTQVGSYEQYF
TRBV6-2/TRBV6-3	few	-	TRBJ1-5	TGTGCCAGCAGTTACCCGTGGCGGGGGATGGGCAATCAGCCCCAGCATTTT	CASSYPWRGMGNQPQHF
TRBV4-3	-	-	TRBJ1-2	TGCGCCAGCAGCCAAGATTCGGGAACCTATGGCTACACCTTC	CASSQDSGTYGYTF
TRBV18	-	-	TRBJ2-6	TGTGCCAGCTCACCATCCGACAGCTCTGGGGCCAACGTCCTGACTTTC	CASSPSDSSGANVLTF
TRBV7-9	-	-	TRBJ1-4	TGTGCCGGCAGCCCAGGGGTAGGGTTAGAAGAAAAACTGTTTTTT	CAGSPGVGLEEKLFF
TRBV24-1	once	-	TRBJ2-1	TGTGCCACCAGTGATCCCTCCGGACACAACTCCTACAATGAGCAGTTCTTC	CATSDPSGHNSYNEQFF
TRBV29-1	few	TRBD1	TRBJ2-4	TGCAGCGTTGAAGAGATTCTGGAACAGGACAGGGGGGCCAAAAACATTCAGTACTTC	CSVEEILEQDRGAKNIQYF
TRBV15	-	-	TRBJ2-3	TGTGCCACCAGCGACAGGTACCGAGATACGCAGTATTTT	CATSDRYRDTQYF
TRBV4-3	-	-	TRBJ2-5	TGCGCCAGCAGCCAGGCCGACGGGGGTTATCATGAGCAGTACTTC	CASSQADGGYHEQYF